These 2 T cell receptor beta chains came from one sample sequenced in a study of control samples from healthy donors and cancer patients. Repertoires were generated with immunoSEQ multiplex PCR, while TCRdb's copy carries only in-frame clones and drops some. The sample consists of 28,000 or so clones, approximately 78% of them appearing once. What was sequenced was PBMCs. The receptors stem from a man aged 55 to 70 with colorectal cancer.

This chain joins TRBV24-1 and TRBJ2-1; TRBD2 aligns across 11 bases. The V segment lost 4 bases and the J segment 8 bases; nucleotides outside the gene matches: 6. Germline V gene sequence: CDR1 KGHDR, CDR2 SFDVKD. This CDR3 contains 15 residues. This CDR3 is CATSDASGGSHEQFF. The CDR3 bases are TGTGCCACCAGTGACGCTAGCGGGGGGTCTCATGAGCAGTTCTTC.

V usage is TRBV4-1 and J usage is TRBJ1-5, with D possibly matching TRBD1 (5 bases). Germline V gives CDR1 MGHRA, CDR2 YSYEKL. CDR3 length equals 15 residues. Deletions cut 4 bases from V and 6 bases from J, with 16 bases between. The CDR3 reads CASSPAPGHFQPQHF. CDR3 sequence (DNA): TGCGCCAGCAGCCCGGCCCCCGGACATTTTCAGCCCCAGCATTTT.